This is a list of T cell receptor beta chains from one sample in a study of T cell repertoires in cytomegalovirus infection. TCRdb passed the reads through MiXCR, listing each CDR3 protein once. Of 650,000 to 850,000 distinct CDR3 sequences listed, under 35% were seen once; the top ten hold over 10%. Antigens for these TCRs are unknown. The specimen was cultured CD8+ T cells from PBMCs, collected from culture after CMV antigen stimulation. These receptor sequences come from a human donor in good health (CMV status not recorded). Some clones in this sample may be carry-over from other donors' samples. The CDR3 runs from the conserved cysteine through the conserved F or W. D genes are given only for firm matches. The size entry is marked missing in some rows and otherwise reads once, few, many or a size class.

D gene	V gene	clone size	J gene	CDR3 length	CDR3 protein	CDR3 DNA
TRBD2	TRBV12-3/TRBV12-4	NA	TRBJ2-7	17	CASSFSTSGGEVDEQYF	TGTGCCAGCAGTTTCTCGACTAGCGGGGGAGAAGTGGACGAGCAGTACTTC
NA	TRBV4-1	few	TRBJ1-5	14	CASSQVQTNQPQHF	TGCGCCAGCAGCCAAGTACAGACCAATCAGCCCCAGCATTTT
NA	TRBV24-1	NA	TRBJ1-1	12	CATSDLGRQAFF	TGTGCCACCAGTGATTTGGGACGGCAAGCTTTCTTT
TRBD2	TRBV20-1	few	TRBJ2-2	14	CSAASGGTDGELFF	TGCAGTGCAGCTAGCGGGGGGACGGACGGGGAGCTGTTTTTT
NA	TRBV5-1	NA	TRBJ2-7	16	CASSLEPQGTTYEQYF	TGCGCCAGCAGCTTGGAACCCCAGGGGACAACCTACGAGCAGTACTTC
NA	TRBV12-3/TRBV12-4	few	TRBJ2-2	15	CASSITDIAAGELFF	TGTGCCAGCAGCATCACCGACATCGCGGCCGGGGAGCTGTTTTTT
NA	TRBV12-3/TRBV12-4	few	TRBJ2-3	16	CASSTLGYRNPDTQYF	TGTGCCAGCAGTACCTTAGGTTACCGAAACCCAGATACGCAGTATTTT
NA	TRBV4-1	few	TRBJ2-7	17	CASSQDASGGQSYEQYF	TGCGCCAGCAGCCAAGATGCGTCAGGAGGACAGAGCTACGAGCAGTACTTC
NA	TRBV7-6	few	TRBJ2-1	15	CASSLFRGRSDEQFF	TGTGCCAGCAGCCTCTTCAGGGGCAGGTCGGATGAGCAGTTCTTC
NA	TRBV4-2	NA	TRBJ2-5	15	CASSQEGRTQETQYF	TGTGCCAGCAGCCAAGAAGGACGGACACAAGAGACCCAGTACTTC
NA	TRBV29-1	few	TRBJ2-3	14	CSVEDGGLADTQYF	TGCAGCGTTGAAGATGGGGGCTTGGCAGATACGCAGTATTTT
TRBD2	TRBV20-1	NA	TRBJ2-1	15	CSARDRLAGGLEQFF	TGCAGTGCTAGAGATAGGCTAGCGGGGGGGCTCGAGCAGTTCTTC
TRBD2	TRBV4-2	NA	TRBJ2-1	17	CASSLTQDSGGAGEQFF	TGTGCCAGCAGCCTAACCCAGGATAGCGGGGGGGCGGGTGAGCAGTTCTTC
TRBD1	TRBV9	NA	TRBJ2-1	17	CASSVFWGQGDQNEQFF	TGTGCCAGCAGCGTTTTCTGGGGACAGGGGGACCAGAATGAGCAGTTCTTC
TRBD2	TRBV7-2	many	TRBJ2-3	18	CASSPRPSGGVSTDTQYF	TGTGCCAGCAGCCCCAGGCCTAGCGGGGGGGTAAGCACAGATACGCAGTATTTT
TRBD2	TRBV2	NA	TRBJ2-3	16	CASSEGLAGTTDTQYF	TGTGCCAGCAGTGAGGGGCTAGCGGGGACCACAGATACGCAGTATTTT
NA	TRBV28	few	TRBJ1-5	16	CASTSPASGSNQPQHF	TGTGCCAGCACAAGTCCGGCGAGTGGGAGCAATCAGCCCCAGCATTTT
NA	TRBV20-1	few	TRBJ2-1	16	CSARDKGLALYNEQFF	TGCAGTGCTAGAGATAAAGGGCTAGCGTTATACAATGAGCAGTTCTTC
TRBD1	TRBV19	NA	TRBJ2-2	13	CASRQGNTGELFF	TGTGCCAGCCGACAGGGAAACACCGGGGAGCTGTTTTTT
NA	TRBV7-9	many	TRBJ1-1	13	CASSTGTSEMAFF	TGTGCCAGCAGCACCGGGACCTCGGAGATGGCTTTCTTT
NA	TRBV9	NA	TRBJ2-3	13	CASSVLSTDTQYF	TGTGCCAGCAGCGTACTATCCACAGATACGCAGTATTTT
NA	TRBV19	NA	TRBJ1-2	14	CASSFGTVSIGYTF	TGTGCCAGTAGTTTCGGGACGGTTAGCATTGGCTACACCTTC
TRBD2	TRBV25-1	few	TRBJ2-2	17	CASSVTSGVTNTGELFF	TGTGCCAGCAGTGTGACTAGCGGGGTGACGAACACCGGGGAGCTGTTTTTT
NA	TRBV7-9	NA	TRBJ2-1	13	CASSLTVVNEQFF	TGTGCCAGCAGCTTAACGGTTGTCAATGAGCAGTTCTTC
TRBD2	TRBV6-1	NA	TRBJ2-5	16	CASSEGRGTYQETQYF	TGTGCCAGCAGTGAAGGGCGGGGGACGTACCAAGAGACCCAGTACTTC
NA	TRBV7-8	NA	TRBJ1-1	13	CASSLDRVEGAFF	TGTGCCAGCAGCTTAGATAGGGTCGAGGGTGCTTTCTTT
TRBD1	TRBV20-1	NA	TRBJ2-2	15	CSADSGTANTGELFF	TGCAGTGCTGATTCCGGGACAGCGAACACCGGGGAGCTGTTTTTT
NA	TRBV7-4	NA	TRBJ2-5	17	CASSLDWVKISQETQYF	TGTGCCAGCAGCTTAGACTGGGTCAAGATCTCCCAAGAGACCCAGTACTTC
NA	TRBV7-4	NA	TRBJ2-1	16	CASSPPGMSSYNEQFF	TGTGCCAGCAGCCCCCCCGGGATGAGCTCCTACAATGAGCAGTTCTTC
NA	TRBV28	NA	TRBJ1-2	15	CASTLNTGVYYGYTF	TGTGCCAGCACCCTCAATACGGGGGTTTACTATGGCTACACCTTC
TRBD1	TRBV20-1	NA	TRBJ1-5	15	CSARYRDRADQPQHF	TGCAGTGCTAGATATCGGGACAGGGCCGACCAGCCCCAGCATTTT
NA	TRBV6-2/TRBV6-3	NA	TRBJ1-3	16	CASKNPDNMGGNTIYF	TGTGCCAGCAAAAACCCCGACAATATGGGCGGAAACACCATATATTTT
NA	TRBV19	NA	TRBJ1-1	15	CASSLGRFLAAEAFF	TGTGCCAGTAGTCTAGGTCGGTTCCTGGCCGCTGAAGCTTTCTTT
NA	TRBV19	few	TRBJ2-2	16	CASSIAAGVATGELFF	TGTGCCAGTAGTATAGCGGCAGGGGTCGCCACCGGGGAGCTGTTTTTT
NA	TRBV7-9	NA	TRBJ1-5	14	CASSLDRDTQPQHF	TGTGCCAGCAGCTTAGATAGGGACACTCAGCCCCAGCATTTT
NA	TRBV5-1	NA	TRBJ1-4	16	CASSLFLGETNEKLFF	TGCGCCAGCAGCTTGTTCCTGGGTGAAACTAATGAAAAACTGTTTTTT
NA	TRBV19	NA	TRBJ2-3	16	CASSIDGTRLLDTQYF	TGTGCCAGTAGTATAGACGGAACTCGTTTGCTGGATACGCAGTATTTT
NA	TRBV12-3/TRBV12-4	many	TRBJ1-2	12	CASFSGNYGYTF	TGTGCCAGCTTTAGTGGTAACTATGGCTACACCTTC
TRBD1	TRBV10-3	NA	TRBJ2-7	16	CAISEAGTGFPYEQYF	TGTGCCATCAGTGAAGCTGGGACAGGTTTTCCCTACGAGCAGTACTTC
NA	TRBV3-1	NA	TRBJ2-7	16	CASSQVGWLESYEQYF	TGTGCCAGCAGCCAAGTCGGGTGGCTGGAGTCCTACGAGCAGTACTTC
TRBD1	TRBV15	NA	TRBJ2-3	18	CATSSPNRGPPSTDTQYF	TGTGCCACCAGCAGCCCCAATAGGGGGCCTCCTAGCACAGATACGCAGTATTTT
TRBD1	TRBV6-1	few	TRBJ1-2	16	CASSDFFEGTGYGYTF	TGTGCCAGCAGCGACTTTTTCGAGGGGACAGGCTATGGCTACACCTTC
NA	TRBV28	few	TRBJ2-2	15	CASSSWVQNTGELFF	TGTGCCAGCAGTTCTTGGGTGCAGAACACCGGGGAGCTGTTTTTT
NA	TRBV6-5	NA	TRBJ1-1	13	CASTRFLGTEAFF	TGTGCCAGCACCAGGTTCCTGGGCACTGAAGCTTTCTTT
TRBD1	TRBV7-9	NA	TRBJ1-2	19	CASSQFPQDRPSAVYGYTF	TGTGCCAGCAGCCAGTTTCCGCAGGACAGGCCAAGTGCGGTCTATGGCTACACCTTC
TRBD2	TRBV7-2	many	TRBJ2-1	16	CASSPPASGGDNEQFF	TGTGCCAGCAGCCCGCCGGCTAGCGGAGGGGACAATGAGCAGTTCTTC
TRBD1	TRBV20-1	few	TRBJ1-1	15	CSAAPGQGALTEAFF	TGCAGTGCTGCTCCGGGACAGGGGGCGCTCACTGAAGCTTTCTTT
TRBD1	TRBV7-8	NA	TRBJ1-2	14	CASSLGDRVYGYTF	TGTGCCAGCAGCTTAGGGGACAGGGTCTATGGCTACACCTTC
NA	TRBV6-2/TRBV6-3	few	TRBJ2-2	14	CASGGNTNTGELFF	TGTGCCAGCGGGGGCAACACGAACACCGGGGAGCTGTTTTTT
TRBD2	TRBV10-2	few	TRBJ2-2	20	CASSGTSGGAEFSTTRELFF	TGCGCCAGCAGCGGAACTAGCGGGGGGGCCGAATTTTCTACTACCCGGGAGCTGTTTTTT
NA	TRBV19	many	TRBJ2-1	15	CASIQNPTGDNEQFF	TGTGCCAGTATTCAAAACCCGACGGGCGACAATGAGCAGTTCTTC
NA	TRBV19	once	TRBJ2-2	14	CASTKGPGTGELFF	TGTGCCAGTACGAAGGGGCCAGGCACCGGGGAGCTGTTTTTT
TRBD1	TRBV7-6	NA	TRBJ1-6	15	CASSPGTGGSSPLHF	TGTGCCAGCAGCCCCGGGACAGGGGGCAGTTCACCCCTCCACTTT
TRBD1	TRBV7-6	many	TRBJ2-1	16	CASSGYRDRAGHEQFF	TGTGCCAGCAGCGGGTACCGGGACAGGGCGGGTCATGAGCAGTTCTTC
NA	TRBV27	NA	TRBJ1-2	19	CASSPRAVWARTAVYGYTF	TGTGCCAGCAGTCCTAGGGCAGTATGGGCGAGGACGGCAGTCTATGGCTACACCTTC
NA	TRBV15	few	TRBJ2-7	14	CATSRDWGPYEQYF	TGTGCCACCAGCAGAGATTGGGGCCCCTACGAGCAGTACTTC
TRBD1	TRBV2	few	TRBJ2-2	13	CARDRGNTGELFF	TGTGCCAGAGACAGGGGTAACACCGGGGAGCTGTTTTTT
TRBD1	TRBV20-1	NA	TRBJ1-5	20	CSAVVSPRSGTGYSNQPQHF	TGCAGTGCTGTCGTCTCCCCTCGATCCGGGACAGGGTATAGCAATCAGCCCCAGCATTTT